These T cell receptor beta chains were read from a single sample in a study of blood T cells in healthy people across ages. MiXCR was run by TCRdb on the 5' RACE reads, yielding one entry per CDR3 protein. The repertoire holds around 400,000 distinct CDR3 sequences, with over 45% as singletons. Sequencing used blood. The receptor set was obtained from a man in his sixties in good health. The CDR3 runs from the conserved cysteine through the conserved F or W. The order of the fields is CDR3 length, J gene, V gene, clone size, D gene, CDR3 DNA, CDR3 protein. D genes are given only for firm matches. Some rows mark clone size as missing; the rest say once, few, many or name a class of expanded clone.

length: 13; J: TRBJ2-3; V: TRBV30; size: many; D: TRBD2; DNA: TGTGCCTGGAGTCGGGGGGTTATAGATACGCAGTATTTT; CDR3: CAWSRGVIDTQYF
length: 17; J: TRBJ2-7; V: TRBV20-1; size: once; D: TRBD2; DNA: TGCAGTGCTAGAGATAGGGTAGCGGGGGGAGTCTCCTACGAGCAGTACTTC; CDR3: CSARDRVAGGVSYEQYF
length: 14; J: TRBJ1-2; V: TRBV28; size: once; D: NA; DNA: TGTGCCAGCAGACGGGAAGGGCCCCCTTATGGCTACACCTTC; CDR3: CASRREGPPYGYTF
length: 15; J: TRBJ2-7; V: TRBV2; size: NA; D: TRBD2; DNA: TGTGCCAGCAGGGACCGGACTAGCGGGAGTGGCGAGCAGTACTTC; CDR3: CASRDRTSGSGEQYF
length: 12; J: TRBJ2-7; V: TRBV7-2; size: many; D: NA; DNA: TGTGCCAGCAGCTCAAGTGGTAGCGAGCAGTACTTC; CDR3: CASSSSGSEQYF
length: 14; J: TRBJ2-1; V: TRBV28; size: NA; D: TRBD2; DNA: TGTGCCAGCAGTACCCCCGGGACTAGCTGTGAGCAGTTCTTC; CDR3: CASSTPGTSCEQFF
length: 16; J: TRBJ2-3; V: TRBV2; size: NA; D: TRBD2; DNA: TGTGCCAGCAGCGGGGGGAGGAGCGGGGGCATAGATACGCAGTATTTT; CDR3: CASSGGRSGGIDTQYF
length: 16; J: TRBJ2-1; V: TRBV27; size: many; D: TRBD1; DNA: TGTGCCAGCAGACACTTACAGGGGGTCGCCTACAATGAGCAGTTCTTC; CDR3: CASRHLQGVAYNEQFF
length: 15; J: TRBJ2-1; V: TRBV5-1; size: NA; D: TRBD2; DNA: TGCGCCAGCAGCTTGGAATCCCCGGGGCGGGGGGAGCAGTTCTTC; CDR3: CASSLESPGRGEQFF
length: 17; J: TRBJ2-7; V: TRBV5-6; size: NA; D: NA; DNA: TGTGCCAGCAGCTTAATGCCTACGCCGTTGGTGACCTACGAGCAGTACTTC; CDR3: CASSLMPTPLVTYEQYF
length: 15; J: TRBJ1-4; V: TRBV28; size: NA; D: TRBD1; DNA: TGTGCCAGCAGCTCCCCGGGACAGGGTGAAGGAAAACTGTTTTTT; CDR3: CASSSPGQGEGKLFF
length: 13; J: TRBJ2-7; V: TRBV27; size: NA; D: NA; DNA: TGTGCCAGCAGCCCTGCAGTCTTCTACGAGCAGTACTTC; CDR3: CASSPAVFYEQYF
length: 13; J: TRBJ2-5; V: TRBV18; size: NA; D: NA; DNA: TGTGCCAGCTCACCAAGGGGACAAGAGACCCAGTACTTC; CDR3: CASSPRGQETQYF
length: 13; J: TRBJ1-4; V: TRBV6-5; size: NA; D: NA; DNA: TGTGCCAGCAGGGACGGTGGGGCTGAAAAACTGTTTTTT; CDR3: CASRDGGAEKLFF
length: 13; J: TRBJ1-6; V: TRBV20-1; size: NA; D: NA; DNA: TGCAGTGCTAGAGGGGGGAGCTATTCACCCCTCCACTTT; CDR3: CSARGGSYSPLHF
length: 14; J: TRBJ1-5; V: TRBV27; size: few; D: TRBD1; DNA: TGTGCCAGCAGTTTGGCAGGGGGTGGTCAGCCCCAGCATTTT; CDR3: CASSLAGGGQPQHF
length: 16; J: TRBJ2-7; V: TRBV5-5; size: few; D: TRBD1; DNA: TGTGCCAGCAGCTGGGCGGGACAGGGGTCTCTCTACGAGCAGTACTTC; CDR3: CASSWAGQGSLYEQYF
length: 15; J: TRBJ2-3; V: TRBV7-2; size: NA; D: TRBD2; DNA: TGTGCCAGCAGCATTAGCGGGGGGGCTTCAGATACGCAGTATTTT; CDR3: CASSISGGASDTQYF
length: 14; J: TRBJ1-5; V: TRBV20-1; size: few; D: TRBD1; DNA: TGCAGTGCTACCGTGGGCAGGGGGAATCAGCCCCAGCATTTT; CDR3: CSATVGRGNQPQHF
length: 15; J: TRBJ2-7; V: TRBV10-3; size: NA; D: TRBD1; DNA: TGTGCCATCAGTGTGACAGGGGGCGCACCCTCTGAGCAGTACTTC; CDR3: CAISVTGGAPSEQYF
length: 15; J: TRBJ1-2; V: TRBV7-2; size: few; D: NA; DNA: TGTGCCAGCAGCTTAAGGTCGGCTGAATCCCTTGGCTACACCTTC; CDR3: CASSLRSAESLGYTF
length: 14; J: TRBJ1-1; V: TRBV25-1; size: NA; D: NA; DNA: TGTGCCAGCAGTGAATACGGACAGAGCACTGAAGCTTTCTTT; CDR3: CASSEYGQSTEAFF
length: 14; J: TRBJ2-1; V: TRBV7-9; size: many; D: NA; DNA: TGTGCCAGCAGCCGGGGATCCAACTTGGATGAGCAGTTCTTC; CDR3: CASSRGSNLDEQFF
length: 13; J: TRBJ2-4; V: TRBV29-1; size: NA; D: NA; DNA: TGCAGCGTTGAAATCTCCCAGGGTAACATTCAGTACTTC; CDR3: CSVEISQGNIQYF
length: 12; J: TRBJ1-5; V: TRBV20-1; size: few; D: NA; DNA: TGCAGTGCTAGAGATGGAGGTTCGGGGGCGCATTTT; CDR3: CSARDGGSGAHF
length: 22; J: TRBJ2-1; V: TRBV28; size: many; D: TRBD1; DNA: TGTGCCAGCAGTTTCCCGCCCCGGACAGGGGTTCCCCGACAGAGCTCCTACAATGAGCAGTTCTTC; CDR3: CASSFPPRTGVPRQSSYNEQFF
length: 15; J: TRBJ2-7; V: TRBV14; size: NA; D: NA; DNA: TGTGCCAGCAGCCCCGCAGGGACTGCGGGCTACGAGCAGTACTTC; CDR3: CASSPAGTAGYEQYF
length: 14; J: TRBJ2-7; V: TRBV6-6; size: NA; D: NA; DNA: TGTGCCAGCAGACCCGGGGGCGGGTCCTACGAGCAGTACTTC; CDR3: CASRPGGGSYEQYF
length: 23; J: TRBJ2-7; V: TRBV11-2; size: NA; D: NA; DNA: TGTGCCAGCAGCCCTACGGGACAGGGGACCCTTCCCTCTAGCGGGAGCGGGGGCTATGAGCAGTACTTC; CDR3: CASSPTGQGTLPSSGSGGYEQYF
length: 13; J: TRBJ2-3; V: TRBV3-1; size: few; D: NA; DNA: TGTGCCAGCAGCCAACTTAGAGGCGGTACGCAGTATTTT; CDR3: CASSQLRGGTQYF
length: 11; J: TRBJ2-5; V: TRBV7-9; size: many; D: NA; DNA: TGTGCCAGCAGCCAAGCCGGGACCCAGTACTTC; CDR3: CASSQAGTQYF
length: 12; J: TRBJ2-7; V: TRBV29-1; size: NA; D: NA; DNA: TGCAGCGTGCGGAGTGCGTTAGGAGAGCAGTACTTC; CDR3: CSVRSALGEQYF
length: 15; J: TRBJ2-1; V: TRBV20-1; size: NA; D: NA; DNA: TGCAGTGCTAGTCGTTCCGGGCAGGATCACAATGAGCAGTTCTTC; CDR3: CSASRSGQDHNEQFF
length: 15; J: TRBJ1-4; V: TRBV6-2/TRBV6-3; size: few; D: NA; DNA: TGTGCCAGCAGCCCCAACGTTGCAACTAATGAAAAACTGTTTTTT; CDR3: CASSPNVATNEKLFF
length: 17; J: TRBJ2-3; V: TRBV5-4; size: NA; D: NA; DNA: TGTGCCAGCAGCTTGGGTGCGGCGGGATTGGCCACAGATACGCAGTATTTT; CDR3: CASSLGAAGLATDTQYF
length: 14; J: TRBJ2-5; V: TRBV7-2; size: NA; D: TRBD2; DNA: TGTGCCAGCAGTTCCGACGGAGGGCGGGGGGAGCAGTACTTC; CDR3: CASSSDGGRGEQYF
length: 14; J: TRBJ2-7; V: TRBV29-1; size: NA; D: TRBD2; DNA: TGCAGCTTCTCACTAGCGGGAAGTTCCAACGAGCAGTACTTC; CDR3: CSFSLAGSSNEQYF
length: 13; J: TRBJ1-1; V: TRBV10-2; size: NA; D: NA; DNA: TGCGCCAGCAGTCAGGGACTGGTCACTGAAGCTTTCTTT; CDR3: CASSQGLVTEAFF
length: 14; J: TRBJ1-2; V: TRBV4-2; size: NA; D: NA; DNA: TGTGCCAGCAGCCAAGGTCCAGGAAAAGATGGCTACACCTTC; CDR3: CASSQGPGKDGYTF
length: 14; J: TRBJ2-7; V: TRBV20-1; size: NA; D: TRBD2; DNA: TGCAGTGCTAGGGGGCGGGAGAGGGGCTACGAGCAGTACTTC; CDR3: CSARGRERGYEQYF
length: 13; J: TRBJ2-7; V: TRBV12-1; size: NA; D: NA; DNA: TGTGCCAGCGCCCCGGGACAGGCCTACGAGCAGTACTTC; CDR3: CASAPGQAYEQYF
length: 13; J: TRBJ2-6; V: TRBV9; size: NA; D: NA; DNA: TGTGCCAGCAGCGGGCAGGGCGCCTACGTCCTGACTTTC; CDR3: CASSGQGAYVLTF
length: 14; J: TRBJ1-5; V: TRBV10-2; size: NA; D: NA; DNA: TGCGCCAGTTTGGGGGCGCTGGATGGTCAGCCCCAGCATTTT; CDR3: CASLGALDGQPQHF
length: 14; J: TRBJ2-7; V: TRBV7-2; size: NA; D: NA; DNA: TGTGCCAGCAGCCTAGGGAGCTCCTACAATGAGCAGTACTTC; CDR3: CASSLGSSYNEQYF
length: 15; J: TRBJ2-1; V: TRBV20-1; size: NA; D: TRBD1; DNA: TGCAGTGCTAGAGATGGGCAGGGGGCCCTCAATGAGCAGTTCTTC; CDR3: CSARDGQGALNEQFF
length: 14; J: TRBJ2-1; V: TRBV30; size: NA; D: TRBD2; DNA: TGTGCCTGGATTACTAGCGGACTAAACAAGGAGCAGTTCTTC; CDR3: CAWITSGLNKEQFF
length: 15; J: TRBJ1-1; V: TRBV7-9; size: once; D: NA; DNA: TGTGCCAGCAGCAATATGGCCGGGGGGCACACTGAAGCTTTCTTT; CDR3: CASSNMAGGHTEAFF
length: 14; J: TRBJ2-5; V: TRBV7-2; size: NA; D: TRBD2; DNA: TGTGCCAGCGCCCTACGCGGGAGCAGGGAGACCCAGTACTTC; CDR3: CASALRGSRETQYF
length: 14; J: TRBJ2-7; V: TRBV5-1; size: few; D: TRBD2; DNA: TGCGCCAGCAGCTTCTTAGCGGGTACCTACGAGCAGTACTTC; CDR3: CASSFLAGTYEQYF
length: 16; J: TRBJ2-1; V: TRBV12-3/TRBV12-4; size: few; D: TRBD2; DNA: TGTGCCAGCAGCCCACTAGCGGGGGGGATATACAATGAGCAGTTCTTC; CDR3: CASSPLAGGIYNEQFF